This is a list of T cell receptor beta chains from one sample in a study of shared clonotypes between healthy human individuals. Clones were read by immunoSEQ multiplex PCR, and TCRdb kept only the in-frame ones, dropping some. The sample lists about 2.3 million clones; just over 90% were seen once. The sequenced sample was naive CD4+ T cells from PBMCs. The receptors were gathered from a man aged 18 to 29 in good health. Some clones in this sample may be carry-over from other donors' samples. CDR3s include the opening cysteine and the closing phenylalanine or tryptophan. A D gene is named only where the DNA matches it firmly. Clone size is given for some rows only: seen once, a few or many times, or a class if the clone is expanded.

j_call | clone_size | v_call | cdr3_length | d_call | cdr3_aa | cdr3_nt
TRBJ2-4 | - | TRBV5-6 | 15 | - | CASSFGGLAKNIQYF | TGTGCCAGCAGCTTCGGGGGACTGGCCAAAAACATTCAGTACTTC
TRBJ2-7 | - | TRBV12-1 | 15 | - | CASSQRTSGRFEQYF | TGTGCCAGCAGCCAACGGACTAGCGGGAGATTCGAGCAGTACTTC
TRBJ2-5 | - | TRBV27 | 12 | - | CASRGWRETQYF | TGTGCCAGCCGAGGATGGCGAGAGACCCAGTACTTC
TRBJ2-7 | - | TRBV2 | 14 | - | CASSDVRYGDQQYF | TGTGCCAGCAGTGACGTCCGATACGGGGATCAGCAGTACTTC
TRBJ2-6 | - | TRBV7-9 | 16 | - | CASSFTSPSGANVLTF | TGTGCCAGCAGCTTTACCAGCCCCTCTGGGGCCAACGTCCTGACTTTC
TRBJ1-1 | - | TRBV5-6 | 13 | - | CASSLGMNTEAFF | TGTGCCAGCAGCTTGGGAATGAACACTGAAGCTTTCTTT
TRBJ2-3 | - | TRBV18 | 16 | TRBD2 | CASSPSLAGGGDTQYF | TGTGCCAGCTCACCCTCCCTAGCGGGAGGAGGAGATACGCAGTATTTT
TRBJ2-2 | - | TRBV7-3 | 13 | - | CASSLTFAGELFF | TGTGCCAGCAGCTTAACGTTCGCCGGGGAGCTGTTTTTT
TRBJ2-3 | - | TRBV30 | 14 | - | CAWSVLVTESTQYF | TGTGCCTGGAGTGTATTGGTCACGGAAAGTACGCAGTATTTT
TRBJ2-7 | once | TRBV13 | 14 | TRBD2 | CASSLGGSPYEQYF | TGTGCCAGCAGCTTGGGGGGGAGTCCGTACGAGCAGTACTTC
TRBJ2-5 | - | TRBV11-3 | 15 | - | CASSGRTGSQETQYF | TGTGCCAGCAGCGGACGAACTGGCAGCCAAGAGACCCAGTACTTC
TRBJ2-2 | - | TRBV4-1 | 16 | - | CASSLRGRPLDGELFF | TGCGCCAGCAGCCTCCGGGGACGTCCTTTGGACGGGGAGCTGTTTTTT
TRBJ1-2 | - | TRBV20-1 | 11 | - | CSARVGVGYTF | TGCAGTGCTAGGGTCGGGGTTGGCTACACCTTC
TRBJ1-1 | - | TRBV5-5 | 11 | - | CASSLYTEAFF | TGTGCCAGCAGCCTCTACACTGAAGCTTTCTTT
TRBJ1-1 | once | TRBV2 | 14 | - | CASSVTEVSVEAFF | TGTGCCAGCAGTGTGACTGAGGTGTCGGTTGAAGCTTTCTTT
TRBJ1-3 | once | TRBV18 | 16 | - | CASSPTRTGSGNTIYF | TGTGCCAGCTCACCGACGAGAACGGGCTCTGGAAACACCATATATTTT
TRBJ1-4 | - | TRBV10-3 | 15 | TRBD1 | CAIRDRKETNEKLFF | TGTGCCATAAGGGACAGGAAAGAGACTAATGAAAAACTGTTTTTT
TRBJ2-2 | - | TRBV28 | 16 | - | CASSTRRTPHTGELFF | TGTGCCAGCAGTACCCGGCGAACACCTCACACCGGGGAGCTGTTTTTT
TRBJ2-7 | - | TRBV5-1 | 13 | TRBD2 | CASSLTSDYEQYF | TGCGCCAGCAGCTTGACTAGCGACTACGAGCAGTACTTC
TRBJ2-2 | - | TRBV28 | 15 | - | CASTRRTPPTGELFF | TGTGCGAGCACGAGGAGGACTCCCCCCACCGGGGAGCTGTTTTTT
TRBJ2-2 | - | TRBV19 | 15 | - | CASSGQGIPTGELFF | TGTGCCAGTAGTGGGCAGGGGATCCCCACCGGGGAGCTGTTTTTT
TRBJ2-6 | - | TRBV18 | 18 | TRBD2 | CASSPGTSGRAGANVLTF | TGTGCCAGCTCACCGGGGACTAGCGGGAGAGCTGGGGCCAACGTCCTGACTTTC
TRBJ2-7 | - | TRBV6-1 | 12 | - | CASSEGFHEQYF | TGTGCCAGCAGTGAAGGTTTCCACGAGCAGTACTTC
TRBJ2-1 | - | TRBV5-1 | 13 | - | CASSVDGYNEQFF | TGCGCCAGCAGCGTGGACGGGTACAATGAGCAGTTCTTC
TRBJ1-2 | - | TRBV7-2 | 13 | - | CASSLNGGRGYTF | TGTGCCAGCAGCTTAAACGGGGGGCGAGGCTACACCTTC
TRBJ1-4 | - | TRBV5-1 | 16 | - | CASSPNPGATNEKLFF | TGCGCCAGCAGCCCTAACCCTGGTGCAACTAATGAAAAACTGTTTTTT
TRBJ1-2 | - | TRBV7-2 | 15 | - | CASSQRANPNYGYTF | TGTGCCAGCAGCCAGAGGGCAAACCCTAACTATGGCTACACCTTC
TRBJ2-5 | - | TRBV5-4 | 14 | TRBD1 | CASSPWTGEETQYF | TGTGCCAGCAGCCCCTGGACAGGGGAAGAGACCCAGTACTTC
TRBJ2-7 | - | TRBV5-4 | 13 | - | CASSLSPTYEQYF | TGTGCCAGCAGCTTGAGTCCCACGTACGAGCAGTACTTC
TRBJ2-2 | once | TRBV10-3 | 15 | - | CATWAQGSTTGELFF | TGTGCCACCTGGGCCCAGGGTAGCACCACCGGGGAGCTGTTTTTT
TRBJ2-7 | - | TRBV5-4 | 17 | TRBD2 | CASSRTSGRSGTYEQYF | TGTGCCAGCAGCCGGACTAGCGGGAGGTCCGGGACCTACGAGCAGTACTTC
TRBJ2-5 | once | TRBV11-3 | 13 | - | CASSLGRQETQYF | TGTGCCAGCAGCTTAGGGCGGCAAGAGACCCAGTACTTC
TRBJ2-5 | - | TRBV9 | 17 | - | CASSERRTPGSKETQYF | TGTGCCAGCAGCGAGAGAAGGACCCCGGGATCTAAAGAGACCCAGTACTTC
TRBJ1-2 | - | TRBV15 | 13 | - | CATSRTTENGYTF | TGTGCCACCAGCAGAACTACGGAAAATGGCTACACCTTC
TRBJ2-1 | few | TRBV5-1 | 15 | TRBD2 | CASSLGGRSYNEQFF | TGCGCCAGCAGCTTGGGCGGGAGATCCTACAATGAGCAGTTCTTC
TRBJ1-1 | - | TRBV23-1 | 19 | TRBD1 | CASTQGTTRGNIMNTEAFF | TGCGCCAGCACACAGGGGACAACTAGGGGGAATATAATGAACACTGAAGCTTTCTTT
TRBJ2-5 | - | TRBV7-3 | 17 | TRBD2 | CASSLGTSGARGETQYF | TGTGCCAGCAGTCTCGGGACTAGCGGGGCTCGAGGAGAGACCCAGTACTTC
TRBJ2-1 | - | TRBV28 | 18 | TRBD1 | CASSPSGVRTGGWYEQFF | TGTGCCAGCAGTCCTTCGGGGGTTAGGACAGGGGGCTGGTATGAGCAGTTCTTC
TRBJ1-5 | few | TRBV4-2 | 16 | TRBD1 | CASSTRMGQSNQPQHF | TGTGCCAGCAGCACTCGTATGGGACAGAGCAATCAGCCCCAGCATTTT
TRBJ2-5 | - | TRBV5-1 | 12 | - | CASSLVRETQYF | TGCGCCAGCAGCTTGGTTCGGGAGACCCAGTACTTC
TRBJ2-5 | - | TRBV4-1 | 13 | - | CASKSAGRETQYF | TGCGCCAGCAAATCGGCAGGGCGGGAGACCCAGTACTTC
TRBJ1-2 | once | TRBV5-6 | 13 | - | CASSLRTNYGYTF | TGTGCCAGCAGCTTGCGGACTAACTATGGCTACACCTTC
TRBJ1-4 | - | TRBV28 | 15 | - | CASSTPGDLNEKLFF | TGTGCCAGCAGCACGCCAGGGGACCTAAATGAAAAACTGTTTTTT
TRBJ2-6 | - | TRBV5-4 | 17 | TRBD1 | CASSLGTGSSGANVLTF | TGTGCCAGCAGCCTCGGGACAGGTAGCTCTGGGGCCAACGTCCTGACTTTC
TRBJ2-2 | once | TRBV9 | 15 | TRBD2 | CASTGTSQNTGELFF | TGTGCCAGCACCGGGACTAGCCAGAACACCGGGGAGCTGTTTTTT
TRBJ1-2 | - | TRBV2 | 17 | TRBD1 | CASRAGQGAPGHYGYTF | TGTGCCAGCAGGGCCGGACAGGGGGCACCGGGCCACTATGGCTACACCTTC
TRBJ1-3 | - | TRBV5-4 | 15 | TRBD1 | CASSSFDRGAYTIYF | TGTGCCAGCAGCTCCTTCGACAGGGGGGCGTACACCATATATTTT
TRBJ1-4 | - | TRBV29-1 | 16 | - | CSVDTIRQLWDEKLFF | TGCAGCGTGGATACGATCAGACAACTGTGGGATGAAAAACTGTTTTTT
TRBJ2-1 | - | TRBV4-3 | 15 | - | CASSQDREGYNEQFF | TGCGCCAGCAGCCAAGACCGCGAAGGATACAATGAGCAGTTCTTC